The 25 T cell receptor beta chains presented below share a single source sample, sequenced in a study of HIV-infected patients and healthy controls. No cell fractionation was done, so the repertoire covers all unsorted peripheral blood T cells. Reverse transcription used roughly 480 ng RNA and constant-region primers for alpha and beta. Alpha and beta chain libraries were made separately by chain-specific third strand synthesis with multiplexing indices. One entry per CDR3 protein results from TCRdb running MiXCR on the 5' RACE reads. The table lists 12,000 to 15,000 distinct CDR3 sequences, more than 8.5% of them singletons. The sequencing input was blood. These receptors all come from an adult in good health.

This clonotype occurred many times. This chain uses TRBV4-2 with TRBJ2-6; the D gene is possibly TRBD1 (5 bases). Germline V gene data show CDR1 as LGHNA and CDR2 as YNFKEQ. Trimming left V 1 base short and J 1 base short, with 11 bases between. The CDR3 is made up of 17 amino acids. CDR3 protein: CASSQGGRVSGANVLTF. The CDR3 DNA sequence: TGTGCCAGCAGCCAAGGGGGCCGGGTATCTGGGGCCAACGTCCTGACTTTC.

In DNA, the CDR3 is TGTGCCAGCAGCTTGGTCCAACTAGCGGGAGGGGTCTACAATGAGCAGTTCTTC. Translating it yields CASSLVQLAGGVYNEQFF. The rearrangement links TRBV5-6 to TRBJ2-1; TRBD2 agrees at 13 bases. Looked up from germline, CDR1 is SGHDT and CDR2 is YYEEEE. The CDR3 loop spans 18 amino acids. With V trimmed by 0 bases and J by 3 bases, 6 bases remained unmatched.

The CDR3 bases are TGTGCCAGCAGCCTTACTAGCGGGGGATACGAGCAGTACTTC. Protein: CASSLTSGGYEQYF. The chain carries TRBV6-2 or TRBV6-3 and TRBJ2-7; 11 positions match TRBD2. The CDR3 runs 14 residues. The junction had 5 bases not matched to a gene; V was cut back by 6 bases and J by 4 bases. The V gene's germline CDR1 is MNHEY and CDR2 SVGEGT.

This clonotype was detected many times. The chain couples TRBV23-1 to TRBJ2-5, with D possibly TRBD1 on 5 matching bases. TRBV23-1 is reported as an ORF; its role is uncertain. V was clipped by 0 bases and J by 3 bases, with 11 bases between them. CDR3 size: 15 residues. CDR3 sequence: CASSQSGQGKETQYF. In nucleotides, the CDR3 is TGCGCCAGCAGTCAATCCGGTCAGGGAAAAGAGACCCAGTACTTC.

By proportion, this clonotype is medium-sized (0.01 to 0.1%). The chain links TRBV6-2 or TRBV6-3 to TRBJ2-5; D gene unclear. Germline CDR1 and CDR2: MNHEY and SVGEGT. Trimming removed 8 bases at V and 5 bases at J, with 18 bases between. There are 14 residues in the CDR3. The CDR3, as DNA: TGTGCCAGCGCCCTCGCGGATCCCAGGGAGACCCAGTACTTC. Protein product: CASALADPRETQYF.

The table lists this clonotype with a few counts. This rearrangement joins TRBV4-3 to TRBJ1-6; D remains ambiguous. Germline CDR1 is LGHNA and CDR2 is YSLEER. The CDR3 extends over 16 amino acids. V lost 2 bases and J lost 8, with 16 bases in between. This chain's CDR3 is CASSQNEENGYSPLHF. DNA for the CDR3: TGCGCCAGCAGCCAAAATGAAGAAAACGGGTATTCACCCCTCCACTTT.

This clonotype appeared once. The chain couples TRBV5-1 to TRBJ2-3; D is uncertain. The germline CDR1 and CDR2 sequences are SGHRS and YFSETQ. This CDR3 contains 15 residues. V was clipped by 0 bases and J by 0 bases, with 8 bases between them. CDR3 bases: TGCGCCAGCAGCTTGGCCCCACCCAGCACAGATACGCAGTATTTT. Protein sequence: CASSLAPPSTDTQYF.

This clonotype was seen many times. V is TRBV9 and J is TRBJ2-2, with D tentatively TRBD2 (5 bases). The germline V gene has CDR1 SGDLS and CDR2 YYNGEE. Trimming cost V 4 bases and J 7 bases, with 17 bases left between them. The CDR3 spans 15 residues. DNA for the CDR3: TGTGCCAGCAGCCCGAACCCTAGCTCGGGCGGGGAGCTGTTTTTT. Its protein product is CASSPNPSSGGELFF. The whole variable domain, filled in from reference TRBV9 and TRBJ2-2, reads DSGVTQTPKHLITATGQRVTLRCSPRSGDLSVYWYQQSLDQGLQFLIQYYNGEERAKGNILERFSAQQFPDLHSELNLSSLELGDSALYFCASSPNPSSGGELFFGEGSRLTVL.

This clonotype was picked up many times. The genes are TRBV7-2 and TRBJ1-6, with D tentatively TRBD1 (6 bases). The CDR3 runs 15 residues. V was trimmed by 5 bases and J by 7 bases, leaving 15 bases between them. The germline V gene encodes CDR1 SGHTA and CDR2 FQGNSA. The CDR3 sequence: CASSQATGRNSPLHF. The CDR3 DNA sequence: TGTGCCAGCAGCCAAGCCACAGGGAGAAATTCACCCCTCCACTTT.

This clonotype is medium-sized within its sample. This chain connects TRBV7-9 to TRBJ1-4, with D hard to call. The CDR3 loop spans 15 amino acids. Between the trimmed V and J ends, which lost 1 base and 8 bases, there was a span of 14 bases. In germline, CDR1 is SEHNR, CDR2 FQNEAQ (reference sequence). The CDR3 region is CASSLEAAVGEKLFF. CDR3 nucleotide sequence: TGTGCCAGCAGCTTAGAGGCCGCCGTCGGGGAAAAACTGTTTTTT.

The gene calls are TRBV25-1 and TRBJ1-2; D not certain. The CDR3 length is 13 residues. V was clipped by 1 base and J by 2 bases, with 5 bases between them. Germline assignment: CDR1 MGHDK and CDR2 SYGVNS. The CDR3 reads CASSESANYGYTF. Here the CDR3 DNA reads TGTGCCAGCAGTGAATCTGCCAACTATGGCTACACCTTC.

This clonotype was seen repeatedly, ten times or more. The genes are TRBV6-1 and TRBJ1-1; TRBD1 matches 8 bases. CDR1 and CDR2 from the germline V gene are MNHNS and SASEGT. CDR3 length: 14 residues. J lost 1 base, V lost 8 bases, and 6 bases had no gene match. CDR3 amino acids: CASVGTGPNTEAFF. The CDR3 DNA reads as TGTGCCAGCGTCGGGACAGGACCGAACACTGAAGCTTTCTTT.

This clonotype is medium-sized. V gene TRBV12-3 or TRBV12-4 combines with J gene TRBJ1-1; D remains unclear. The V end lost 5 bases, the J end lost 9 bases, and 10 bases lay between the germline ends. CDR3 length: 11 amino acids. The DNA of the CDR3 is TGTGCCAGCAGTCCAAGGGCCCAAGCTTTCTTT. This codes for CASSPRAQAFF.

By sample fraction, this clonotype is medium-sized. The gene calls are TRBV15 and TRBJ1-6; a possible D gene is TRBD1 (6 bases). The CDR3 loop spans 14 amino acids. With 4 bases removed from V and 10 bases from J, the gap between germline ends came to 14 bases. Germline CDR1 and CDR2: LNHNV and YYDKDF (reference sequence). This CDR3 reads CATSKSGEGSPLHF. For the CDR3, the DNA is TGTGCCACCAGCAAGTCAGGGGAGGGGTCACCCCTCCACTTT.

This clonotype qualifies as medium-sized. The V and J genes are TRBV7-2 and TRBJ1-5, with 9 bases matching TRBD1. J was trimmed by 7 bases and V by 5 bases; bases with no gene match: 6. The V gene's germline CDR1 is SGHTA and CDR2 FQGNSA. CDR3 size: 14 residues. The CDR3, as DNA: TGTGCCAGCAGCGCAGGGACAGGGCTGCAGCCCCAGCATTTT. Amino acid sequence: CASSAGTGLQPQHF. Combining the CDR3 with reference TRBV7-2 and TRBJ1-5 gives the whole variable domain GAGVSQSPSNKVTEKGKDVELRCDPISGHTALYWYRQSLGQGLEFLIYFQGNSAPDKSGLPSDRFSAERTGGSVSTLTIQRTQQEDSAVYLCASSAGTGLQPQHFGDGTRLSIL.

This clonotype was detected ten times or more. The chain links TRBV6-6 to TRBJ2-3; D tentatively fits TRBD1 or TRBD2 (5 bases each). Germline loops: CDR1 MNHNY, CDR2 SVGAGI (reference sequence). Trimming pared 2 bases from V and 3 bases from J, leaving 9 bases between. The CDR3 is 14 residues long. The DNA for the CDR3 is TGTGCCAGCAGTTACGGGGGTCCAACAGATACGCAGTATTTT. It translates to CASSYGGPTDTQYF.

This clonotype turned up a few times. The chain combines TRBV6-2 or TRBV6-3 with TRBJ1-1; D perhaps matches TRBD1 (5 bases). This CDR3 contains 15 residues. Germline CDR1 reads MNHEY; CDR2 reads SVGEGT. V was cut by 2 bases and J by 1 base, with 11 bases left in between. The CDR3 region is CASSYGGIGNTEAFF. CDR3 DNA: TGTGCCAGCAGTTACGGGGGGATCGGGAACACTGAAGCTTTCTTT.

The rearrangement uses TRBV7-2 and TRBJ1-2, with D maybe TRBD1 (5 bases). V lost 6 bases to trimming and J lost 0 bases, with 11 bases between them. This CDR3 has 14 residues. Per germline, CDR1 SGHTA and CDR2 FQGNSA. This CDR3 reads CASRDRATNYGYTF. CDR3 sequence (DNA): TGTGCCAGCAGAGACAGAGCCACTAACTATGGCTACACCTTC.

The chain is built from TRBV12-3 or TRBV12-4 and TRBJ1-1, with a possible D match to TRBD1 (6 bases). V lost 5 bases and J 1 base, leaving 14 bases between the germline ends. CDR3 length: 15 amino acids. CDR3 residues: CASSPGDRKNTEAFF. CDR3 bases: TGTGCCAGCAGTCCAGGTGACAGGAAGAACACTGAAGCTTTCTTT.

This clonotype was observed at least ten times. The chain recombines TRBV7-2 with TRBJ2-3; 9 bases agree with TRBD2. The CDR3 contains 17 residues. V was pared by 3 bases and J by 7 bases, with 14 bases of the junction left unmatched. CDR1 and CDR2 (germline): SGHTA, FQGNSA. CDR3 nucleotide sequence: TGTGCCAGCAGCTTCGCCGCGGGTAGCGGGAGTTCCTATACGCAGTATTTT. Its protein is CASSFAAGSGSSYTQYF.

This clonotype was counted ten times or more. The chain employs TRBV19 and TRBJ1-2; 7 bases align to TRBD1. From germline, CDR1 is LNHDA and CDR2 SQIVND (reference sequence). With 6 bases clipped from V and 6 bases from J, the junction kept 10 bases outside the gene matches. The CDR3 sequence is 14 residues long. The CDR3 DNA follows: TGTGCCAGTAGCACCGAGATGGGACAGAATGGCTACACCTTC. This encodes CASSTEMGQNGYTF.

By frequency in the sample, this clonotype is medium-sized. The chain employs TRBV20-1 and TRBJ2-1, with unresolved D. The germline gives CDR1 DFQATT, CDR2 SNEGSKA (reference sequence). V lost 0 bases and J 2 bases, leaving 14 bases between the germline ends. The CDR3 runs 16 residues. The CDR3 loop reads CSARDLRSITYNEQFF. The CDR3 DNA follows: TGCAGTGCTAGAGATCTTCGCTCGATAACCTACAATGAGCAGTTCTTC.

Ten or more counts support this clonotype. The chain is built from TRBV4-3 and TRBJ2-2; perhaps TRBD1 as D (5 bases). Germline V gene data show CDR1 as LGHNA and CDR2 as YSLEER. The CDR3 is made up of 15 amino acids. V lost 1 base and J lost 6, with 12 bases in between. The CDR3 loop is CASSQVSQGSGELFF. The CDR3 nucleotides read TGCGCCAGCAGCCAAGTATCCCAGGGCTCCGGGGAGCTGTTTTTT.

This clonotype is deemed medium-sized (0.01 to 0.1%). CDR3 amino acids: CASSPPLGTRGPGYTEAFF. CDR3 in DNA: TGTGCCAGCTCACCACCGCTGGGAACCCGGGGGCCGGGATACACTGAAGCTTTCTTT. The chain employs TRBV18 and TRBJ1-1, with D tentatively TRBD1 (6 bases). The CDR3 contains 19 residues. Per germline, CDR1 KGHSH and CDR2 LQKENI. Trimming cost V 0 bases and J 3 bases, with 23 bases left between them.

This clonotype was picked up many times. CDR3 coding DNA: TGTGCCAGCAGCCAAGATCTGGGGGCGGCCTTGAACACTGAAGCTTTCTTT. Its protein product is CASSQDLGAALNTEAFF. This sequence joins TRBV14 and TRBJ1-1; possibly TRBD1 for D (6 bases). The germline V and J ends were trimmed by 0 bases and 0 bases, with 14 bases remaining between them. CDR1 SGHDN and CDR2 FVKESK come from the germline V gene. The CDR3 is 17 residues long.